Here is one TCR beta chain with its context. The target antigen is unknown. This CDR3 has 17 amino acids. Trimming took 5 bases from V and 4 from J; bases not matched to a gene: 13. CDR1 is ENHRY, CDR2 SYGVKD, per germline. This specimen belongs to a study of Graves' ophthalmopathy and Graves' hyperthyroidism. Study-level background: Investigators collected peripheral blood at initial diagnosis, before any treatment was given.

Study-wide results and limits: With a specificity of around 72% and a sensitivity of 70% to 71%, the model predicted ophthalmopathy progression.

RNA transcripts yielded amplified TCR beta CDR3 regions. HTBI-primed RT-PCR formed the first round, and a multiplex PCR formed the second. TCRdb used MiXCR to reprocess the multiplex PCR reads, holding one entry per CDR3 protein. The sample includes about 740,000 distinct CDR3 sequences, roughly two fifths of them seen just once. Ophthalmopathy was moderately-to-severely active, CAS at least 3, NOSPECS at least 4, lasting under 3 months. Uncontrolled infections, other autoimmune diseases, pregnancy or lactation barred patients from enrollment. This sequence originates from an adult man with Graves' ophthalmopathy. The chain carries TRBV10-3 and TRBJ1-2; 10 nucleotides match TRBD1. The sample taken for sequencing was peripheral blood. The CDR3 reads CAISSRLGQGGIYGYTF. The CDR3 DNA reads TGTGCCATCAGTAGCAGACTTGGACAGGGGGGGATCTATGGCTACACCTTC.